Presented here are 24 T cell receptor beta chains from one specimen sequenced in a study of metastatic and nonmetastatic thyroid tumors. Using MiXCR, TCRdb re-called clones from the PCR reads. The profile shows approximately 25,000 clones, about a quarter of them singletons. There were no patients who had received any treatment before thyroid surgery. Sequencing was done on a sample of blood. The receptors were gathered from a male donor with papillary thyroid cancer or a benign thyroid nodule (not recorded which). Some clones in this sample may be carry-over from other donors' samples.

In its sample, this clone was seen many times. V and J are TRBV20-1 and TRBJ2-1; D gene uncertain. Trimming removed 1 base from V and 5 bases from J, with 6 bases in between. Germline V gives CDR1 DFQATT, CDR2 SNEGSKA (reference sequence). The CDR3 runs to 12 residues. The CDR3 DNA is TGCAGTGCTAGAGTGTGGCACAATGAGCAGTTCTTC. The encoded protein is CSARVWHNEQFF.

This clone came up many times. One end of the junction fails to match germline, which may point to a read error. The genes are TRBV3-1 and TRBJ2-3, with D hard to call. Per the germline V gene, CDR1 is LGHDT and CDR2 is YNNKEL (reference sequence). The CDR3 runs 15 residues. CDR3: CASTQSAKLQDTQYF. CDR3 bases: TGTGCCAGCACCCAAAGTGCGAAACTCCAAGATACGCAGTATTTT.

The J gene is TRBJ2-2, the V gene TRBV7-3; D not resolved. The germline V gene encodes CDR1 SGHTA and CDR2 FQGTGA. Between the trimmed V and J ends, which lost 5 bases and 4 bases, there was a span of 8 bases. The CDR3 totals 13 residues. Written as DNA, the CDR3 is TGTGCCAGCAGCCGTGAGTTCACCGGGGAGCTGTTTTTT. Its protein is CASSREFTGELFF.

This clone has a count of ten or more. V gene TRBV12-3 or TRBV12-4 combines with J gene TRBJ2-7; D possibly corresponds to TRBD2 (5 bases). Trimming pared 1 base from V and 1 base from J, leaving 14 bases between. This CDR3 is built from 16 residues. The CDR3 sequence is CASSLGAGPGSYEQYF. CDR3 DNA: TGTGCCAGCAGTTTAGGGGCAGGCCCGGGGTCCTACGAGCAGTACTTC.

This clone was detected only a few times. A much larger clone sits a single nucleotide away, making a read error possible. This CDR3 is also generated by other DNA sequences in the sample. CDR3 nucleotide sequence: TGTGCCAGCAGTGAAGGTGATACGCAGTATTTT. It encodes CASSEGDTQYF. The chain is built from TRBV2 and TRBJ2-3; D remains unclear. The CDR3 loop spans 11 amino acids. V lost 1 base, J lost 6 bases, and 2 bases lay in between. Germline V lookup: CDR1 SNHLY, CDR2 FYNNEI.

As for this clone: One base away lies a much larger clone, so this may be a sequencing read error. Written as DNA, the CDR3 is TGTACCAGCAGCGTAGTTGCTAGTCGAGAGACCCAGTACTTC. Amino acid sequence: CTSSVVASRETQYF. The chain carries TRBV9 and TRBJ2-5; D gene unclear. The CDR3 extends over 14 amino acids. Germline V gives CDR1 SGDLS, CDR2 YYNGEE. Full variable domain (rest looked up from reference TRBV9 and TRBJ2-5): DSGVTQTPKHLITATGQRVTLRCSPRSGDLSVYWYQQSLDQGLQFLIQYYNGEERAKGNILERFSAQQFPDLHSELNLSSLELGDSALYFCTSSVVASRETQYFGPGTRLLVL.

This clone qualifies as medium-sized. The CDR3 sequence is CASSLKQAQAFF. Written as DNA, the CDR3 is TGTGCCAGCAGTCTCAAACAGGCCCAAGCTTTCTTT. The rearrangement joins TRBV12-3 or TRBV12-4 to TRBJ1-1, with D possibly matching TRBD1 (5 bases). The V end was cut by 5 bases, the J end by 9 bases, with 13 bases between. This CDR3 region has 12 residues.

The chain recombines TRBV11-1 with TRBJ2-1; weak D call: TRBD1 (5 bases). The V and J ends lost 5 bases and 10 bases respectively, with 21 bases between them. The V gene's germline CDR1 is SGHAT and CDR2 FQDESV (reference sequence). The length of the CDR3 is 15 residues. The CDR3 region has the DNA TGTGCCAGCAGCATGTCAGTGGACAACACAGGAGAGCAGTTCTTC. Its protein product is CASSMSVDNTGEQFF.

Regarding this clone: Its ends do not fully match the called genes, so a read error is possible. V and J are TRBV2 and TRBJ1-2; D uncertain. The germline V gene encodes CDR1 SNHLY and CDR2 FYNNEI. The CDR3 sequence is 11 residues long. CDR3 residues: CASSEPTIGIF. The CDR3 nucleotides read TGTGCCAGCAGTGAACCAACGATTGGAATCTTC. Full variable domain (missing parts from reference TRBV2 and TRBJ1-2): EPEVTQTPSHQVTQMGQEVILRCVPISNHLYFYWYRQILGQKVEFLVSFYNNEISEKSEIFDDQFSVERPDGSNFTLKIRSTKLEDSAMYFCASSEPTIGIFGSGTRLTVV.

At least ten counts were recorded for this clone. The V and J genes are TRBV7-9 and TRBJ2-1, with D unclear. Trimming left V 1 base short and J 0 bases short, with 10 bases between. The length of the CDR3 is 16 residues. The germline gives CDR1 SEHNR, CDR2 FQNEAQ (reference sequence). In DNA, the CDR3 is TGTGCCAGCAGCTTAGGGGGTGGAGACTCCTACAATGAGCAGTTCTTC. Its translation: CASSLGGGDSYNEQFF.

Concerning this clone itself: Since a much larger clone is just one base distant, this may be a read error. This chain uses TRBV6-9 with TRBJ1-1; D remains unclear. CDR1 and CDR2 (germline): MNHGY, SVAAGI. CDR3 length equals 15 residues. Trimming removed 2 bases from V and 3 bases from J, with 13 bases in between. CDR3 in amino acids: CASSYGYRVDTEAFF. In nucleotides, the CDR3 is TGTGCCAGCAGTTATGGGTACCGGGTTGACACTGAAGCTTTCTTT.

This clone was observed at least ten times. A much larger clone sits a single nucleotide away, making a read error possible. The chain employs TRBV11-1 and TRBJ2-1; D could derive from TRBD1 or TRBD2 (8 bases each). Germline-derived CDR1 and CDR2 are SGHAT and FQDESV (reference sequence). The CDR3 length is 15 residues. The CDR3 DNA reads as TGTGCCAGCCGAGTGACAGGGGCTAATAGCGGGGAGCGGTTCTTC. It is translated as CASRVTGANSGERFF.

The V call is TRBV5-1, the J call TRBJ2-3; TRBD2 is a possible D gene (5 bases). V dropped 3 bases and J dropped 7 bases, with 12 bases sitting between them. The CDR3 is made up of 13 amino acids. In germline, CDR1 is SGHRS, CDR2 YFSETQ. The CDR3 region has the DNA TGCGCCAGCAGCTCACCTAGCTCGTATACGCAGTATTTT. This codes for CASSSPSSYTQYF.

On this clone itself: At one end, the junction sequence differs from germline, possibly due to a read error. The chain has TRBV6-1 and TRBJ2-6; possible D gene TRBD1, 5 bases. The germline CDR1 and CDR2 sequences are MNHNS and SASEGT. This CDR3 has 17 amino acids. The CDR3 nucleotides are TGTGCCAGCAGTGCCGTGACAGCCAACTCTGGGGCCAACGTCCTGACTTTT. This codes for CASSAVTANSGANVLTF.

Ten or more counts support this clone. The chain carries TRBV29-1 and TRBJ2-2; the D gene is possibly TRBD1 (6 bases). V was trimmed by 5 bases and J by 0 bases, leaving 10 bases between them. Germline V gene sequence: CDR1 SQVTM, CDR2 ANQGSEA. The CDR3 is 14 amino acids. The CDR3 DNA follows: TGCAGCGTTCCCACAGGGCCGAACACCGGGGAGCTGTTTTTT. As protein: CSVPTGPNTGELFF.

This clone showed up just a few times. CDR3 in amino acids: CASSVQAFSEAFF. CDR3 nucleotides: TGTGCCAGCAGCGTACAGGCTTTTTCTGAAGCTTTCTTT. This chain connects TRBV9 to TRBJ1-1; D is unclear. Per the germline V gene, CDR1 is SGDLS and CDR2 is YYNGEE. The V gene lost 1 base and the J gene lost 6 bases, with 10 bases spanning the gap. The CDR3 length is 13 residues.

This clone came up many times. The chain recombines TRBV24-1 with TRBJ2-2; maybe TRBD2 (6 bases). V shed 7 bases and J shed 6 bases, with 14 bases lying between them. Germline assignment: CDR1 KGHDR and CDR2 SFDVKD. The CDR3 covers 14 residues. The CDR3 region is CATSGTPDAGELFF. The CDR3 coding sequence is TGTGCCACCAGCGGGACTCCCGACGCCGGGGAGCTGTTTTTT.

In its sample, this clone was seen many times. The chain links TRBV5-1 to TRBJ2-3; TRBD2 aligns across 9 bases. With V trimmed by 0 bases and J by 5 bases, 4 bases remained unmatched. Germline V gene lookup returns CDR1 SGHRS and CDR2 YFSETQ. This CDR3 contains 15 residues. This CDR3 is CASSLVPSGVDTQYF. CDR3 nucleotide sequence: TGCGCCAGCAGCTTGGTGCCTAGCGGGGTAGATACGCAGTATTTT. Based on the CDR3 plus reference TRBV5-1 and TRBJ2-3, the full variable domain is KAGVTQTPRYLIKTRGQQVTLSCSPISGHRSVSWYQQTPGQGLQFLFEYFSETQRNKGNFPGRFSGRQFSNSRSEMNVSTLELGDSALYLCASSLVPSGVDTQYFGPGTRLTVL.

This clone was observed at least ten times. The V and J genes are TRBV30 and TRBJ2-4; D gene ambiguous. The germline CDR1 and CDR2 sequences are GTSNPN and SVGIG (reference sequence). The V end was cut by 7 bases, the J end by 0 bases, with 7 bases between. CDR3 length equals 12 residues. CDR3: CASGRAKNIQYF. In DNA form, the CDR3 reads TGTGCCTCCGGTAGAGCCAAAAACATTCAGTACTTC.

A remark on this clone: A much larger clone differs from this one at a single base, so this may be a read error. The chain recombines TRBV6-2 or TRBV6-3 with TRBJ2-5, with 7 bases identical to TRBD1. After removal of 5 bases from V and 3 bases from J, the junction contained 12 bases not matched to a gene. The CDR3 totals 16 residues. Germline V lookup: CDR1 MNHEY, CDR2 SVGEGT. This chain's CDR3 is CASSHTPTGSKETQYF. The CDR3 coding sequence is TGTGCCAGCAGTCACACCCCGACAGGGAGTAAAGAGACCCAGTACTTC.

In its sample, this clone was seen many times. The CDR3 region has the DNA TGCAGCTATGAAGGGAGGCGGGAGGCCGGGGTGGTAGCAGATACGCAGTATTTT. It yields the protein CSYEGRREAGVVADTQYF. This chain joins TRBV29-1 and TRBJ2-3, with TRBD2 identical over 8 bases. This CDR3 contains 18 residues. Germline V lookup: CDR1 SQVTM, CDR2 ANQGSEA. V lost 8 bases and J lost 4; bases outside the gene matches: 23.

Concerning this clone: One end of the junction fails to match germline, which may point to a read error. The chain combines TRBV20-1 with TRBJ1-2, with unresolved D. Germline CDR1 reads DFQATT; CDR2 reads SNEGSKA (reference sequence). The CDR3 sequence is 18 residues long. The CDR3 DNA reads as TGCAGTGCTAGGTTATACCCCCGTGGAGGGAGGAAAGACAATGGCAACACCTTC. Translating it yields CSARLYPRGGRKDNGNTF.

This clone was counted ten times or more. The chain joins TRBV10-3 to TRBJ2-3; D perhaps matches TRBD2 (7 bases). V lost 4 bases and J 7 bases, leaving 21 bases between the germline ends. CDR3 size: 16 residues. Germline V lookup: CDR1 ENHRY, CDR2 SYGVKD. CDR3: CAISGGGQDIRNTQYF. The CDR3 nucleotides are TGTGCCATCAGTGGGGGGGGGCAGGATATAAGGAATACGCAGTATTTT.

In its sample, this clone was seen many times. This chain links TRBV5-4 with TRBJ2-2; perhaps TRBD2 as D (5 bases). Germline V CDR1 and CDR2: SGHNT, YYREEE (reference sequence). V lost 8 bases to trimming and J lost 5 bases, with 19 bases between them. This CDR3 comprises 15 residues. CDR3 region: CASSPTRGGTGELFF. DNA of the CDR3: TGTGCCAGTTCACCTACTCGTGGCGGGACCGGGGAGCTGTTTTTT.